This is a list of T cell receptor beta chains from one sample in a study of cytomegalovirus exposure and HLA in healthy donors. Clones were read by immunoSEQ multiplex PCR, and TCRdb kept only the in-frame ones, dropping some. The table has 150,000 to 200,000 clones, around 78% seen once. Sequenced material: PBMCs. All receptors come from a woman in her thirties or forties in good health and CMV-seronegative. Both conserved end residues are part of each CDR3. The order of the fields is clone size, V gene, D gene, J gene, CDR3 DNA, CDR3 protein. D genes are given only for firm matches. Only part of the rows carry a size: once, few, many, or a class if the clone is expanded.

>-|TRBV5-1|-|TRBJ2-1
TGCGCCAGCAGCTTCACTAGTGATGTCAATGAGCAGTTCTTC
CASSFTSDVNEQFF
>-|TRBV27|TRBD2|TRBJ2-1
TGTGCCAGCAGTTTATCAGCGGGAGGCCCGCCGTACAATGAGCAGTTCTTC
CASSLSAGGPPYNEQFF
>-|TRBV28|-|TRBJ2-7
TGTGCCAGCAGTTTATCCAGGGCCGGCTCCTACGAGCAGTACTTC
CASSLSRAGSYEQYF
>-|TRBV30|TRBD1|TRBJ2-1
TGTGCCTGGAGTGAGCGGCCTACCAGGGGGAATGAGCAGTTCTTC
CAWSERPTRGNEQFF
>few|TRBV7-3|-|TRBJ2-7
TGTGCCAGCAGCTTAGGCAGGGATCTCGAGCAGTACTTC
CASSLGRDLEQYF
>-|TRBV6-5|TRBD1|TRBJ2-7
TGTGCCAGCAGTTACCACCTGACAGGGGGCAGCGAGCAGTACTTC
CASSYHLTGGSEQYF
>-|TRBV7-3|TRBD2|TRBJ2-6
TGTGCCAGCAGCTTGAGACAGCTGGGACTACCTGATGTTTCTGGGGCCAACGTCCTGACTTTC
CASSLRQLGLPDVSGANVLTF
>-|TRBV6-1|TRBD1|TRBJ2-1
TGTGCCAGCAGCAGAGGACAGGGGCGCTACAATGAGCAGTTCTTC
CASSRGQGRYNEQFF
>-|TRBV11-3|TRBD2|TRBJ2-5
TGTGCCAGCAGCTTAGGACGGACTAGCGGGTCGGAAGAGACCCAGTACTTC
CASSLGRTSGSEETQYF
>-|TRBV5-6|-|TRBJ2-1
TGTGCCAGCAGCTTGCTCAGGGCATCCTACAATGAGCAGTTCTTC
CASSLLRASYNEQFF
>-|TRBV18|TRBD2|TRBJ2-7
TGTGCCAGCTCACCTCTAGCGGCAACTCTCAGCTCCTACGAGCAGTACTTC
CASSPLAATLSSYEQYF
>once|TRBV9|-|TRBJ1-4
TGTGCCAGCAGCGTAGGTCCCCATCAGGGGTTTTCCGAAAAACTGTTTTTT
CASSVGPHQGFSEKLFF
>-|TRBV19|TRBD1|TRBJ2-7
TGTGCCAGTAGTCTGGGGACAGGTTACTACGAGCAGTACTTC
CASSLGTGYYEQYF
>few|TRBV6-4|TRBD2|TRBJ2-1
TGTGCCAGCATGGGGCTAGCGGGACTCAATTACAATGAGCAGTTCTTC
CASMGLAGLNYNEQFF
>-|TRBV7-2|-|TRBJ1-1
TGTGCCAGCAGCTTCCTTGGGGTGGAGGGAGGAGCTTTCTTT
CASSFLGVEGGAFF
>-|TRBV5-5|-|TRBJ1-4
TGTGCCAGCAGTTTCCGATTAGAGGGATTTGGAGATGAAAAACTGTTTTTT
CASSFRLEGFGDEKLFF
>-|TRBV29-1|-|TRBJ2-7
TGCAGCGTTCGTCAGGGGTTAGGGGAGCAGTACTTC
CSVRQGLGEQYF
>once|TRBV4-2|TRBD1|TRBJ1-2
TGTGCCAGCAGCCAACGGGACAGGGTCGGCTACACCTTC
CASSQRDRVGYTF
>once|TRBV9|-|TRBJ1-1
TGTGCCAGCAGCTCTAGGGGCAGCGTGAACACTGAAGCTTTCTTT
CASSSRGSVNTEAFF
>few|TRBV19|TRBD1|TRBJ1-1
TGTGCCAGTAGTATAGGGTCAGGGGGCACCTCGAACACTGAAGCTTTCTTT
CASSIGSGGTSNTEAFF
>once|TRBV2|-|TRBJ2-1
TGTGCCAGCAGTACTAGTGCAGGCAATGAGCAGTTCTTC
CASSTSAGNEQFF
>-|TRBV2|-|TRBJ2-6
TGTGCCAGCCAGTTTGAGACAGGGGCCAACGTCCTGACTTTC
CASQFETGANVLTF
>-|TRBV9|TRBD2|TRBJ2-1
TGTGCCAGCAGCCCACAGAGGGGTGGGAGACTAGCGAGCACCTACAATGAGCAGTTCTTC
CASSPQRGGRLASTYNEQFF
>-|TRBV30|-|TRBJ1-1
TGTGCCTGGAGCCCGGTGGAGGGCACTGAAGCTTTCTTT
CAWSPVEGTEAFF
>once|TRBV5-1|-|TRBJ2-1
TGCGCCAGCAGCTTGGCCCCGGGATCCTACAATGAGCAGTTCTTC
CASSLAPGSYNEQFF
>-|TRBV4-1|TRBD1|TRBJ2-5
TGCGCCAGCAGCCAAATCAAATTGGACAGGGTATTATATGAGACCCAGTACTTC
CASSQIKLDRVLYETQYF
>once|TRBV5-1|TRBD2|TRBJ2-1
TGCGCCAGCAGCCCCAAAGAAAGACTAGCGGGAGCGGGTGAGCAGTTCTTC
CASSPKERLAGAGEQFF
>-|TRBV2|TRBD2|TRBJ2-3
TGTGCCAGCAGTGAGAGGCTAGCGGGAGTCACAGATACGCAGTATTTT
CASSERLAGVTDTQYF
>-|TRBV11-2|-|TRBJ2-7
TGTGCCAGCAGCTTAGGAGGATCTCACTACGAGCAGTACTTC
CASSLGGSHYEQYF
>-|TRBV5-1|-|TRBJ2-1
TGCGCCAGCTCACTAGACTACAATGAGCAGTTCTTC
CASSLDYNEQFF
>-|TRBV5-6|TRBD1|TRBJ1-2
TGTGCCAGCAGCTTGGCCCCTGGGACAGACTTCTATGGCTACACCTTC
CASSLAPGTDFYGYTF
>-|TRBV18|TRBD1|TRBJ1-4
TGTGCCAGCTCACAAATTCAGGGGGCGACTAATGAAAAACTGTTTTTT
CASSQIQGATNEKLFF
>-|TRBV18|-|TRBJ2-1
TGTGCCAGCTCACCTCCCAGTCTTCAGGCCGGTAGGCAGTTCTTC
CASSPPSLQAGRQFF
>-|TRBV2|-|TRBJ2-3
TGTGCCAGCAGCCTGAGGCCTGGAGATACGCAGTATTTT
CASSLRPGDTQYF
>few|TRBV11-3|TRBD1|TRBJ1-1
TGTGCCAGCAGCTTCTCAGGGGGCCGAGAAGCTTTCTTT
CASSFSGGREAFF
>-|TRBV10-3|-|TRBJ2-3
TGTGCCATCAGCCCCGGACAGTCCAGCACAGATACGCAGTATTTT
CAISPGQSSTDTQYF